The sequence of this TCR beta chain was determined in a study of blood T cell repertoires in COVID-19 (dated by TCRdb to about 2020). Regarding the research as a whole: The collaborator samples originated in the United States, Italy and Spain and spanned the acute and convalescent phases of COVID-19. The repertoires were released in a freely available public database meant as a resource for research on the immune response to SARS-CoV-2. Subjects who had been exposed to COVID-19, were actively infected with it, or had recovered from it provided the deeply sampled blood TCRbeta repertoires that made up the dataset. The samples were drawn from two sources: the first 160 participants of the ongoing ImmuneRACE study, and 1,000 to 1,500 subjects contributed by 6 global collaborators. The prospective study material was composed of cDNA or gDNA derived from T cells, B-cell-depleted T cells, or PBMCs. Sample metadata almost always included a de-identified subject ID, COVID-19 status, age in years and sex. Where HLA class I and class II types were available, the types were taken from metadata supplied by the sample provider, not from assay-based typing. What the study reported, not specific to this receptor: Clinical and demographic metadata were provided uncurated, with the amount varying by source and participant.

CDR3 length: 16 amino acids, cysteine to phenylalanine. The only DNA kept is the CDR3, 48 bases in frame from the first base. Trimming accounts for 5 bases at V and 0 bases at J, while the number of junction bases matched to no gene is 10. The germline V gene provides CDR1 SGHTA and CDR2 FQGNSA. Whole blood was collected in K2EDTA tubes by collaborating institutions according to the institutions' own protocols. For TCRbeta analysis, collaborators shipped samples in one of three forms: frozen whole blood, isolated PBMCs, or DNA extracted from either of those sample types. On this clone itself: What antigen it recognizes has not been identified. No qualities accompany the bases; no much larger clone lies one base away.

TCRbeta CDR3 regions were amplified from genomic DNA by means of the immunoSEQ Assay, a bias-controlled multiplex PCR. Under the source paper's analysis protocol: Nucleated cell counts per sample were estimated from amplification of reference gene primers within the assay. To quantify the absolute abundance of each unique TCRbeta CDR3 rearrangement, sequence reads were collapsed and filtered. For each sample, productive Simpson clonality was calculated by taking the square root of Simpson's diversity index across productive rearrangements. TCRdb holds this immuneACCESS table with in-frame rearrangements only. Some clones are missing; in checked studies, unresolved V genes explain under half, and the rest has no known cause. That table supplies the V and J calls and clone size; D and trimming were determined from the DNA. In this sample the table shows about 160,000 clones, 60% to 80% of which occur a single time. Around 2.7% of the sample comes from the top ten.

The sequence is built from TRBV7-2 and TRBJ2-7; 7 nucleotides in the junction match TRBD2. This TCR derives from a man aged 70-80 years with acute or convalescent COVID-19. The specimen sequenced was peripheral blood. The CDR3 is CASSHQSGARSYEQYF. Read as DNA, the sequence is TGTGCCAGCAGCCACCAAAGCGGGGCCCGCTCCTACGAGCAGTACTTC.